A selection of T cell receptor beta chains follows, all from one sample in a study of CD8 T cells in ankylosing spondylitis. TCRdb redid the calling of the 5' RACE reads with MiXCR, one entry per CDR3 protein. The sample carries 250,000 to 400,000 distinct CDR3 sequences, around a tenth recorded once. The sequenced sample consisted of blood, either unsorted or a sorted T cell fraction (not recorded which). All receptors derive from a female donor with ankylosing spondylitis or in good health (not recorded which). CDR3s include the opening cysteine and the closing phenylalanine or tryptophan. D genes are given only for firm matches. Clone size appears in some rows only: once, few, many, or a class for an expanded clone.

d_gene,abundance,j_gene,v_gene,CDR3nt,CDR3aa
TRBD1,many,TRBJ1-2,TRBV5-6,TGTGCCAGCAACGACAGGGTCCTTAACTATGGCTACACCTTC,CASNDRVLNYGYTF
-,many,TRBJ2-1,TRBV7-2,TGTGCCAGCAGCTCGGTGGGGACCGGGTACAATGAGCAGTTCTTC,CASSSVGTGYNEQFF
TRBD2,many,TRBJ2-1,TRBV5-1,TGCGCCAGCAGCTCAGATAGTAGCGGGGGGGCCCGAAAACCGTTCTTC,CASSSDSSGGARKPFF
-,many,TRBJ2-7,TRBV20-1,TGCAGTGCTCCGGGATTACTTCCGACAGATATACCCTACGAGCAGTACTTC,CSAPGLLPTDIPYEQYF
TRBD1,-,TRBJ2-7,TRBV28,TGTGCCAGCGGTTTATCCGGGACAGGGGGCCACGAGCAGTACTTC,CASGLSGTGGHEQYF
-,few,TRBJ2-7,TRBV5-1,TGCGCCAGCAGCTCAGGGGCGGGGGTCTACGAGCAGTACTTC,CASSSGAGVYEQYF
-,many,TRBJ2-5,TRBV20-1,TGCAGTGCGGAGTACCAAGAGACCCAGTACTTC,CSAEYQETQYF
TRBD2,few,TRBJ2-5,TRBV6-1,TGTGCCAGCAGCAATAGCGGGAGGGGAGAGACCCAGTACTTC,CASSNSGRGETQYF
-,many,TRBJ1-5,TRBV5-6,TGTGCCAGCAGTGCAGGGTTATATAGCAATCAGCCCCAGCATTTT,CASSAGLYSNQPQHF
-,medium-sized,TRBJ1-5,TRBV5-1,TGCGCCAGCAGCTTAGGGAGCAATCAGCCCCAGCATTTT,CASSLGSNQPQHF
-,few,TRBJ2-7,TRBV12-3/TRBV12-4,TGTGCCAGCAGCCCCGTAACCCGCTCCTACGAGCAGTACTTC,CASSPVTRSYEQYF
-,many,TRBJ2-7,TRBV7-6,TGTGCCAGCAGCCCCACGGACGGCGGTATCTACGAGCAGTACTTC,CASSPTDGGIYEQYF
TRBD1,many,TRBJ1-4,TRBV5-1,TGCGCCAGCAGCTCGACAGGGCCGCCTAATGAAAAACTGTTTTTT,CASSSTGPPNEKLFF
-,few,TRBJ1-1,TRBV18,TGTGCCAGCTCACCACCCGGGCGGGGAGGAGTGAACACTGAAGCTTTCTTT,CASSPPGRGGVNTEAFF
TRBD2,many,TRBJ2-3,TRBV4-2,TGTGCCAGCAGCCAGCGCCCCGGGACTAGCAACACAGATACGCAGTATTTT,CASSQRPGTSNTDTQYF
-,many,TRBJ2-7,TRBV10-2,TGCGCCAGCACCCAGAGCTCCTACGAGCAGTACTTC,CASTQSSYEQYF
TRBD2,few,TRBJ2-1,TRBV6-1,TGTGCCAGCAGTCCTCTAGCGGCCCGAGGGGTAAATGAGCAGTTCTTC,CASSPLAARGVNEQFF
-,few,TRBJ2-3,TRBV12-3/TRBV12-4,TGTGCCAGCAGTTTAGCCGGGCCCCCTAGCACAGATACGCAGTATTTT,CASSLAGPPSTDTQYF
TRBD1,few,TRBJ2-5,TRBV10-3,TGTGCCATCAGGGGCGACAGGGGTCAGGTAGAGACCCAGTACTTC,CAIRGDRGQVETQYF
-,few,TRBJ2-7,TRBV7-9,TGTGCCAGCAGCTTAATTCGGCAGGTAGGCTCCTACGAGCAGTACTTC,CASSLIRQVGSYEQYF
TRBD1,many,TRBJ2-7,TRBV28,TGTGCCAGCAGAGGACAGGGAACTACCTACGAGCAGTACTTC,CASRGQGTTYEQYF
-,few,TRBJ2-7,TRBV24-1,TGTGCCACCAGTGATTTTGCTGGCTACGAGCAGTACTTC,CATSDFAGYEQYF
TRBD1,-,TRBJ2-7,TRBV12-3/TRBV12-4,TGTGCCAGCACCCTAAGGTTACAGGGGGCCTACGAGCAGTACTTC,CASTLRLQGAYEQYF
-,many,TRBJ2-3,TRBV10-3,TGTGCCATCAGCCTGCCGGGTACAGATACGCAGTATTTT,CAISLPGTDTQYF
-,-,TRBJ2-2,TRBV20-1,TGCAGTGCTAGTGAGGGACCTGCGAACACCGGGGAGCTGTTTTTT,CSASEGPANTGELFF
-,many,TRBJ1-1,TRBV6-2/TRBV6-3,TGTGCCAGCAGTTACGGGGGGGGGCGAATCGATGAAGCTTTCTTT,CASSYGGGRIDEAFF
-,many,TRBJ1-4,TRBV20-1,TGCAGTGTCGACATGGAAGGAAAACTGTTTTTT,CSVDMEGKLFF
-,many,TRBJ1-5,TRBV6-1,TGTGCCAGCACCTCTGCCGGGAGCAATCAGCCCCAGCATTTT,CASTSAGSNQPQHF
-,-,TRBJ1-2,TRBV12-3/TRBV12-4,TGTGCCAGCAGCTCTACAGGGAGCTATGGCTACACCTTC,CASSSTGSYGYTF
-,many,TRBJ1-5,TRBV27,TGTGCCAGCAGTTCCAACGGGTATCCGGGGGAGCCCCAGCATTTT,CASSSNGYPGEPQHF
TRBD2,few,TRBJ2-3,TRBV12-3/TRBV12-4,TGTGCCAGCAGTACTAGCGGGGGATCAGATACGCAGTATTTT,CASSTSGGSDTQYF
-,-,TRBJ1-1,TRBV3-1,TGTGCCAGCAGCCAAGAGCCCGTAAACACTGAAGCTTTCTTT,CASSQEPVNTEAFF
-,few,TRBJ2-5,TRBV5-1,TGCGCCAGCAGCTTGGGGCTAGCAGTGGGGGAGACCCAGTACTTC,CASSLGLAVGETQYF
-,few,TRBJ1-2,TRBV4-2,TGTGCCAGCAGCCAAGGGGACGGGGCGCACTATGGCTACACCTTC,CASSQGDGAHYGYTF
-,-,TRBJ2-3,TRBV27,TGTGCCAGCAGTTATCCAGGACCCCCCGGCACAGATACGCAGTATTTT,CASSYPGPPGTDTQYF
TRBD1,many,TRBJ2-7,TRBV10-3,TGTGCCATCAGCTCGGGACAGGGGTACGAGCAGTACTTC,CAISSGQGYEQYF
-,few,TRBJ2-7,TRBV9,TGTGCCAGCAGCGTAAAACCGGGACCGACGAAATACGAGCAGTACTTC,CASSVKPGPTKYEQYF
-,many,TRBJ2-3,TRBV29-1,TGCAGCGTTGAGGGATTCGGGGATACGCAGTATTTT,CSVEGFGDTQYF
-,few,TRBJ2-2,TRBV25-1,TGTGCCAGCAGTGAATATGGGGGCTGGACCGGGGAGCTGTTTTTT,CASSEYGGWTGELFF
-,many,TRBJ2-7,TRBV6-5,TGTGCCAGCAGTTACTCGGACAGCGCCTACGAGCAGTACTTC,CASSYSDSAYEQYF
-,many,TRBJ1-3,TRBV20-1,TGCAGTGCTAGAGATTTATACGACAGCGGGGGGTATGGAAACACCATATATTTT,CSARDLYDSGGYGNTIYF
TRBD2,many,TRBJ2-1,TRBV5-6,TGTGCCAGCACCTTACTGGGGGGGGGCAATGAGCAGTTCTTC,CASTLLGGGNEQFF
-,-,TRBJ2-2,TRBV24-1,TGTGCCACCAGTGATCACAGGGAGAACACCGGGGAGCTGTTTTTT,CATSDHRENTGELFF
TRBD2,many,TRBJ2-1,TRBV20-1,TGCAGTGCTACTACGGGACTAGGGTTCAATGAGCAGTTCTTC,CSATTGLGFNEQFF
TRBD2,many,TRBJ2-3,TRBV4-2,TGTGCCAGCAGCCAAGAAGGGGGGACTAGCGGGGTTACGCAGTATTTT,CASSQEGGTSGVTQYF
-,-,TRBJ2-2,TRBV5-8,TGTGCCAGCAGCTCAGGTGGGGGCTCGCGAGGAACCGGGGAGCTGTTTTTT,CASSSGGGSRGTGELFF
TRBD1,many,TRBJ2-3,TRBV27,TGTGCCAGCAGTTCGCGGGACAGGGCCACAGATACGCAGTATTTT,CASSSRDRATDTQYF
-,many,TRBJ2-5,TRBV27,TGTGCCAGCAGTTTACGGGTCCCCTTCGGGGGAGAGACCCAGTACTTC,CASSLRVPFGGETQYF